This T cell receptor (beta chain) was observed in a study of T cell repertoires in cytomegalovirus infection. Study summary: The authors relied on CMV epitopes, both recently identified HLA-C-restricted and well-studied HLA-B-restricted.

This clonotype was seen a few times. Its antigen remains unknown. TCRdb re-derived calls from the reads in MiXCR, one entry per CDR3 protein. The sample shows approximately 600,000 distinct CDR3 sequences, under 45% of them seen only once. CDR3 length equals 13 residues. The V end was cut by 9 bases, the J end by 10 bases, with 21 bases between. The germline gives CDR1 SNHLY, CDR2 FYNNEI. Specimen: cultured PBMCs, collected from culture after CMV antigen stimulation. The rearrangement joins TRBV2 to TRBJ1-1; D is perhaps TRBD1 (5 bases). This sequence was found in a human donor in good health (CMV status not recorded). Some clones in this sample may be carry-over from other donors' samples. DNA of the CDR3: TGTGCCAGTTTTTCCCTCCTGGGGCTTTCAGCTTTCTTT. Translated, it gives CASFSLLGLSAFF.